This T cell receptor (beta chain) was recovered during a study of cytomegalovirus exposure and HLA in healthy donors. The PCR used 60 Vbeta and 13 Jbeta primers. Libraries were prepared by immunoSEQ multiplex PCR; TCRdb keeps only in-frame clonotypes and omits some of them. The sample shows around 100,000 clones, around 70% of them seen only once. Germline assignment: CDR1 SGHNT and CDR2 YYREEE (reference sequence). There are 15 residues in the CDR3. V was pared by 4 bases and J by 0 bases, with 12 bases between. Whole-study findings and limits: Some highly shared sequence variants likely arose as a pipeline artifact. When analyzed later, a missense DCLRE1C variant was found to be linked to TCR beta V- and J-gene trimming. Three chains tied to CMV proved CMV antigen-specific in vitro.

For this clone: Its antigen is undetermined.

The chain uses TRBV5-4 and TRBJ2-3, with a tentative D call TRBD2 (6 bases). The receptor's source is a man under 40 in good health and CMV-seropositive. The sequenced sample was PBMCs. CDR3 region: CASSHPGVSTDTQYF. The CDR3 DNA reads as TGTGCCAGCAGCCATCCGGGAGTAAGCACAGATACGCAGTATTTT.